Presented here are 18 T cell receptor beta chains from one specimen sequenced in a study of post-analysis software for immune sequencing data (dated by TCRdb to the mid-2010s). Overall results and qualifications from the work: Roughly 5 TRBV segments, including TRBV5-6, TRBV5-1 and TRBV20-1, were significantly more frequent in patients than controls.

Their antigens remain unidentified. Libraries were built with PCR. TCRdb names Illumina HiSeq 2500 as the instrument used. Unique molecular identifiers were incorporated into TCR beta cDNA libraries to reduce PCR and sequencing biases. TCRdb reprocessing: public reads trimmed at Q25 with fastp, clones called with MiXCR, in-frame beta chains kept. Duplicate CDR3 protein sequences are folded into a single record with the most common DNA and genes. The sample table holds about 460,000 distinct CDR3 sequences, of which under 55% were seen once. The biggest ten clones account for over 10% of the sample. The sequencing input was blood. These receptors were obtained from a girl aged 10-17 years with multiple sclerosis.

Only a few counts were recorded for this clonotype. This chain joins TRBV4-1 and TRBJ2-1; 9 nucleotides match TRBD2. This CDR3 contains 17 residues. Losses at the gene ends were 0 bases for V and 6 bases for J; bases not matched to a gene: 9. Germline values: CDR1 MGHRA, CDR2 YSYEKL. CDR3 amino acids: CASSQDRNSGRTNEQFF. CDR3 nucleotides: TGCGCCAGCAGCCAAGATCGGAATAGCGGGAGAACCAATGAGCAGTTCTTC.

The gene calls are TRBV27 and TRBJ1-5, with 7 positions matching TRBD1. V gave up 6 bases and J gave up 0 bases; unmatched junction bases: 8. Looked up from germline, CDR1 is MNHEY and CDR2 is SMNVEV (reference sequence). The CDR3 has 16 residues. The CDR3 here is CASRPGGQVSNQPQHF. The CDR3 coding sequence is TGTGCCAGCAGGCCCGGCGGACAGGTTAGCAATCAGCCCCAGCATTTT.

This clonotype was counted only a few times. The rearrangement uses TRBV28 and TRBJ2-5, with TRBD2 as a possible D gene (7 bases). V dropped 3 bases and J dropped 11 bases, with 16 bases sitting between them. Germline-derived CDR1 and CDR2 are MDHEN and SYDVKM. The CDR3 extends over 13 amino acids. The chain's CDR3 is CASSFRGAGEQYF. Here the CDR3 DNA reads TGTGCCAGCAGTTTTCGGGGGGCTGGGGAGCAGTACTTC.

This CDR3 reads CASSPGLAGAQGEQFF. The CDR3 DNA reads TGCGCCAGCAGCCCAGGACTAGCGGGAGCCCAGGGAGAGCAGTTCTTC. The gene calls are TRBV5-1 and TRBJ2-1; TRBD2 matches 13 bases. The J segment lost 10 bases and the V segment lost 4 bases, leaving 11 bases of the junction unmatched. The CDR3 contains 16 residues. Per the germline V gene, CDR1 is SGHRS and CDR2 is YFSETQ.

The V gene is TRBV3-1, the J gene TRBJ2-5; maybe TRBD2 (6 bases). Between the trimmed V and J ends, which lost 4 bases and 4 bases, there was a span of 19 bases. Germline loops: CDR1 LGHDT, CDR2 YNNKEL (reference sequence). This CDR3 has 16 residues. The CDR3 loop is CASSPSRDFRAETQYF. The CDR3 DNA follows: TGTGCCAGCAGCCCCTCTAGGGACTTCAGAGCAGAGACCCAGTACTTC.

To note about this clonotype: At one end the junction does not follow the germline gene, possibly because of a read error. The CDR3 is CTSSGSWEGYNEQFF. CDR3 coding DNA: TGTACCAGCAGTGGGTCGTGGGAGGGATACAATGAGCAGTTCTTC. The rearrangement links TRBV2 to TRBJ2-1; TRBD2 aligns across 7 bases. The CDR3 contains 15 residues. CDR1 and CDR2 from the germline V gene are SNHLY and FYNNEI.

CDR3 bases: TGTGCCAGCGACAACGCGGGAGGGCTGGAGACCCAGTACTTC. Translated: CASDNAGGLETQYF. The chain joins TRBV12-3 or TRBV12-4 to TRBJ2-7; 9 bases are a match to TRBD2. The last part of the DNA fits TRBJ2-5 better; the J call may be wrong. CDR3 length: 14 residues.

The V and J genes are TRBV20-1 and TRBJ1-1; D unclear. The V end was cut by 5 bases, the J end by 3 bases, with 10 bases between. The CDR3 length is 12 residues. Germline V gene data show CDR1 as DFQATT and CDR2 as SNEGSKA (reference sequence). The CDR3 loop reads CSAGGGDTEAFF. CDR3 DNA: TGCAGTGCTGGAGGTGGGGACACTGAAGCTTTCTTT.

The CDR3 region is CASSSYSALAGGYEQYF. The CDR3 nucleotides read TGTGCCAGCAGTTCGTATAGTGCGCTAGCGGGAGGATACGAGCAGTACTTC. The chain uses TRBV12-3 or TRBV12-4 and TRBJ2-7; TRBD2 matches 11 bases. The CDR3 has 17 residues. V lost 4 bases to trimming and J lost 4 bases; unmatched junction nucleotides: 12.

The sample holds a few counts of this clonotype. V and J are TRBV28 and TRBJ2-1; TRBD2 matches 9 bases. J gave up 7 bases and V 5 bases, and 6 bases lay outside the gene matches. Germline V gene sequence: CDR1 MDHEN, CDR2 SYDVKM. The CDR3 has 14 amino acids. CDR3 DNA: TGTGCCAGCAGTGCGGGAGGGGGTAAAAATGAGCAGTTCTTC. It is translated as CASSAGGGKNEQFF. The full variable domain, completed using reference TRBV28 and TRBJ2-1, is DVKVTQSSRYLVKRTGEKVFLECVQDMDHENMFWYRQDPGLGLRLIYFSYDVKMKEKGDIPEGYSVSREKKERFSLILESASTNQTSMYLCASSAGGGKNEQFFGPGTRLTVL.

The chain uses TRBV5-1 and TRBJ2-7, with D unclear. This CDR3 contains 15 residues. Between the trimmed V and J ends, which lost 2 bases and 0 bases, there was a span of 12 bases. Germline CDR1 reads SGHRS; CDR2 reads YFSETQ. CDR3 nucleotide sequence: TGCGCCAGCAGCTTCGAAGTCCCAGGCTCCTACGAGCAGTACTTC. It encodes CASSFEVPGSYEQYF.

The genes are TRBV12-3 or TRBV12-4 and TRBJ2-7; D perhaps matches TRBD1 (5 bases). The CDR3 consists of 14 residues. Trimming took off 5 bases at V and 5 bases at J, with 16 bases between the two ends. CDR3 region: CASSPYKGHHEQYF. For the CDR3, the DNA is TGTGCCAGCAGTCCCTACAAGGGGCACCACGAGCAGTACTTC.

The rearrangement joins TRBV7-2 to TRBJ2-5; D is uncertain. The CDR3 is made up of 14 amino acids. Trimming cost V 0 bases and J 4 bases, with 9 bases left between them. Germline V CDR1 and CDR2: SGHTA, FQGNSA. This CDR3 reads CASSLAHFSETQYF. The CDR3 DNA follows: TGTGCCAGCAGCTTAGCGCACTTTTCAGAGACCCAGTACTTC.

This clonotype has more than one count but fewer than ten. This rearrangement joins TRBV4-1 to TRBJ1-2; 9 bases agree with TRBD1. After removal of 1 base from V and 6 bases from J, the junction contained 3 bases not matched to a gene. CDR3 length: 14 residues. Germline CDR1 reads MGHRA; CDR2 reads YSYEKL. The CDR3 region has the DNA TGCGCCAGCAGCCAAGGCGGGGACAGGGATGGCTACACCTTC. This sequence encodes CASSQGGDRDGYTF.

The chain links TRBV6-1 to TRBJ1-1, with TRBD1 identical over 9 bases. CDR1 and CDR2 (germline): MNHNS, SASEGT. The CDR3 is 14 amino acids. V dropped 5 bases and J dropped 4; count of bases not matched to a gene: 5. The CDR3 DNA is TGTGCCAGCAGTCTCCTGGGACAGGGCACTGAAGCTTTCTTT. Protein: CASSLLGQGTEAFF.

Only a few counts were recorded for this clonotype. This chain joins TRBV6-6 and TRBJ2-3, with 8 bases identical to TRBD1. Per germline, CDR1 MNHNY and CDR2 SVGAGI (reference sequence). V lost 8 bases to trimming and J lost 2 bases; unmatched junction nucleotides: 9. CDR3 length: 15 residues. This CDR3 is CASRTGTGFTDTQYF. Here the CDR3 DNA reads TGTGCCAGCCGCACCGGGACAGGCTTCACAGATACGCAGTATTTT.

This chain connects TRBV6-5 to TRBJ1-4; tentative D call: TRBD1 (5 bases). The CDR3 contains 15 residues. Germline V gene lookup returns CDR1 MNHEY and CDR2 SVGAGI. V was pared by 0 bases and J by 8 bases, with 13 bases between. The CDR3 DNA follows: TGTGCCAGCAGTTACTCCGGGGCATCCGAAGAAAAACTGTTTTTT. Encoded protein: CASSYSGASEEKLFF.

This chain joins TRBV7-6 and TRBJ2-7, with D unresolved. The CDR3 length is 13 residues. Germline V lookup: CDR1 SGHVS, CDR2 FNYEAQ. Trimming shortened V by 4 bases and J by 4 bases, and 11 bases separated the two germline ends. CDR3 protein: CASSSSDKYEQYF. The DNA for the CDR3 is TGTGCCAGCAGCTCCAGTGACAAATACGAGCAGTACTTC.